Listed below are T cell receptor beta chains from one sample, sequenced in a study of blood T cell repertoires in COVID-19. Generated by immunoSEQ multiplex PCR, the TCRdb table keeps only in-frame clones and is missing some. This table holds roughly 220,000 clones, around 84% found once. The sequenced material came from peripheral blood. The receptors come from a middle-aged woman who had recovered from COVID-19. CDR3s include the opening cysteine and the closing phenylalanine or tryptophan. The D gene is left open where the match is weak. Part of the rows lack a size; the others show once, few, many or a class for expanded clones.

CDR3	DNA	D	size	V	J
CASRDDRGNYGYTF	TGTGCCAGCCGCGACGACAGGGGGAACTATGGCTACACCTTC	TRBD1	NA	TRBV25-1	TRBJ1-2
CASSFQMNTEAFF	TGTGCCAGCAGCTTCCAGATGAACACTGAAGCTTTCTTT	NA	NA	TRBV11-2	TRBJ1-1
CASSLTGGGNSYEQYF	TGTGCCAGCAGCTTAACGGGCGGGGGGAACTCCTACGAGCAGTACTTC	TRBD2	NA	TRBV7-2	TRBJ2-7
CASSLRGRMEIHSNQPQHF	TGTGCCAGCAGTCTTCGGGGAAGGATGGAGATTCATAGCAATCAGCCCCAGCATTTT	NA	NA	TRBV27	TRBJ1-5
CASSIETGGNSPLHF	TGTGCCAGTAGTATAGAAACAGGGGGCAATTCACCCCTCCACTTT	TRBD1	NA	TRBV19	TRBJ1-6
CASSLADWYSTDTQYF	TGTGCCAGCAGCCTAGCGGACTGGTATAGCACAGATACGCAGTATTTT	TRBD2	NA	TRBV7-2	TRBJ2-3
CASRFNRDRITDTQYF	TGTGCAAGTCGCTTTAACCGGGACAGGATCACAGATACGCAGTATTTT	NA	few	TRBV12-2	TRBJ2-3
CASSQGRGLAYNEQFF	TGTGCCAGCAGCCAAGGGAGGGGACTAGCCTACAATGAGCAGTTCTTC	TRBD2	NA	TRBV3-1/TRBV3-2	TRBJ2-1
CASSLWGQMNSPLHF	TGTGCCAGCAGCTTATGGGGACAGATGAATTCACCCCTCCACTTT	TRBD1	NA	TRBV7-6	TRBJ1-6
CASSFGRGLDTQYF	TGTGCCAGCAGTTTTGGCAGGGGATTAGATACGCAGTATTTT	NA	once	TRBV27	TRBJ2-3
CASRRDSNEQFF	TGTGCCAGCAGGCGAGACAGCAATGAGCAGTTCTTC	NA	once	TRBV2	TRBJ2-1
CAISDRGQEKLFF	TGTGCCATCAGTGACAGGGGGCAGGAAAAACTGTTTTTT	TRBD1	NA	TRBV10-3	TRBJ1-4
CASSLLNRVYTEAFF	TGCGCCAGCAGCTTATTAAACAGGGTGTACACTGAAGCTTTCTTT	NA	NA	TRBV5-1	TRBJ1-1
CASTRHLGDEAFF	TGTGCCAGTACCAGACACCTGGGAGATGAAGCTTTCTTT	NA	NA	TRBV19	TRBJ1-1
CASSSGQGSTGELFF	TGCGCCAGCAGCTCAGGACAGGGGTCTACCGGGGAGCTGTTTTTT	TRBD1	few	TRBV5-1	TRBJ2-2
CASSDGGTSNSPLHF	TGTGCCAGCAGCGACGGGGGGACTAGTAATTCACCCCTCCACTTT	NA	NA	TRBV11-2	TRBJ1-6
CASSRSGLSTDTQYF	TGTGCCAGCAGCCGTAGCGGTTTGAGCACAGATACGCAGTATTTT	NA	NA	TRBV7-2	TRBJ2-3
CASSPTGMGGYTF	TGTGCCAGCAGCCCTACAGGGATGGGTGGCTACACCTTC	NA	NA	TRBV3-1/TRBV3-2	TRBJ1-2
CASSPGQNNQPQHF	TGTGCCAGCAGCCCGGGACAAAACAATCAGCCCCAGCATTTT	NA	many	TRBV11-1	TRBJ1-5
CASSFGDRDTQYF	TGTGCCAGCAGTTTCGGCGACAGGGATACGCAGTATTTT	NA	NA	TRBV12-3/TRBV12-4	TRBJ2-3
CASSIRQGFTDTQYF	TGTGCCAGCAGCATTAGACAGGGGTTCACAGATACGCAGTATTTT	TRBD1	NA	TRBV9	TRBJ2-3